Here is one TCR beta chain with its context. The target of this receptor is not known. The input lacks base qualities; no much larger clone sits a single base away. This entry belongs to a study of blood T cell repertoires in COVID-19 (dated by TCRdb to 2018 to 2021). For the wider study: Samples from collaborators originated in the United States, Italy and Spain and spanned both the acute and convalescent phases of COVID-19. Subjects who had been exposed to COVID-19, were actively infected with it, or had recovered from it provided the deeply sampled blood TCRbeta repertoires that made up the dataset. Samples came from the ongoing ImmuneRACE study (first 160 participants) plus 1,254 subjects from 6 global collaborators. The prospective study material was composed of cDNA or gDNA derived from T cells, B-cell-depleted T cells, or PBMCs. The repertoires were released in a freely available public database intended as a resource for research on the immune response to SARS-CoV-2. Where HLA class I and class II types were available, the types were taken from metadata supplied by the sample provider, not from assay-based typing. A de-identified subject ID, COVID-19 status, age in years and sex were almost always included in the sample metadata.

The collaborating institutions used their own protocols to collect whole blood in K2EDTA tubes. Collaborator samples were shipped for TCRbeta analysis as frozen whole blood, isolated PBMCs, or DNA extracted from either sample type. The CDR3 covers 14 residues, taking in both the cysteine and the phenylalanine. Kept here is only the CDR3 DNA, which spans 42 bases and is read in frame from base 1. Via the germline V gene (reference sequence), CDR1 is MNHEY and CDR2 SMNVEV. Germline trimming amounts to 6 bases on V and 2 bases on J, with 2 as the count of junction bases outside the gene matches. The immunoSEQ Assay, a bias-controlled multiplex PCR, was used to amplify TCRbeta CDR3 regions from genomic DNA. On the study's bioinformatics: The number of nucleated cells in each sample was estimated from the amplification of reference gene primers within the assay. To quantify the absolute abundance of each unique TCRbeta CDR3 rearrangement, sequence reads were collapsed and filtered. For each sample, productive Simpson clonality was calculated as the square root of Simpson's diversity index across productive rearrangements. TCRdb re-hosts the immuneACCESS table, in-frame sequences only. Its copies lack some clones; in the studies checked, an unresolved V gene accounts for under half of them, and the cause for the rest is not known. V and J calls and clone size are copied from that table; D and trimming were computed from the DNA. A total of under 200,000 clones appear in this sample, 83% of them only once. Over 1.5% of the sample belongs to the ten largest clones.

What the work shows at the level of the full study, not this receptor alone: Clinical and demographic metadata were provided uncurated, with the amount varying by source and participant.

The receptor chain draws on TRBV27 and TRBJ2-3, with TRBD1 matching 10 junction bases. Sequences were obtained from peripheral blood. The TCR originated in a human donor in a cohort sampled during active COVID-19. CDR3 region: CASSDRGLTDTQYF. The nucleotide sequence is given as TGTGCCAGCAGCGACAGGGGGCTCACAGATACGCAGTATTTT.